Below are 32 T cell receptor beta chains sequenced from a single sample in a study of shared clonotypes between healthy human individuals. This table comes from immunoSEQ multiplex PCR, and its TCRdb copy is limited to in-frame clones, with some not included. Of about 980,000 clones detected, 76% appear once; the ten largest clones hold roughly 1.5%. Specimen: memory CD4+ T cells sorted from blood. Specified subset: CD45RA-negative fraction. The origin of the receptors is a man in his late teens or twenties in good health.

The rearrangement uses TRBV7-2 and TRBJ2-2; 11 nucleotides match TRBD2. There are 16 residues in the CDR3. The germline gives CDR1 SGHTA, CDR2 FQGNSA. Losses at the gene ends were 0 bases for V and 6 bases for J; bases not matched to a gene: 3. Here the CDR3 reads CASSLATSGKAGELFF. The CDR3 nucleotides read TGTGCCAGCAGCTTAGCGACTAGCGGGAAGGCCGGGGAGCTGTTTTTT.

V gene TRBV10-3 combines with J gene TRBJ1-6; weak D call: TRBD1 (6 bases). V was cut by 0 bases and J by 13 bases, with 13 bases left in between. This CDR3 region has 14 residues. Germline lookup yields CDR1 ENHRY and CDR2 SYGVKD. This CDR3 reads CAISESEPRGPLHF. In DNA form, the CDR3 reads TGTGCCATCAGTGAGTCCGAACCCAGGGGTCCCCTCCACTTT.

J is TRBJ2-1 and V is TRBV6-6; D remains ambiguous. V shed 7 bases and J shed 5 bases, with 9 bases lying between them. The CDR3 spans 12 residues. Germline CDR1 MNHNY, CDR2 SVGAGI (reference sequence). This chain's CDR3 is CASTFDHNEQFF. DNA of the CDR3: TGTGCCAGCACCTTCGACCACAATGAGCAGTTCTTC.

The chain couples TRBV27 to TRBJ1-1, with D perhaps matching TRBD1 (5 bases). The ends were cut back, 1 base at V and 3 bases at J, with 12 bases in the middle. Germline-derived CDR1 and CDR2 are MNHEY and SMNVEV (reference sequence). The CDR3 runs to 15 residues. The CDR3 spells CASSLFQGRDTEAFF. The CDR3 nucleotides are TGTGCCAGCAGTTTATTTCAGGGTAGGGACACTGAAGCTTTCTTT.

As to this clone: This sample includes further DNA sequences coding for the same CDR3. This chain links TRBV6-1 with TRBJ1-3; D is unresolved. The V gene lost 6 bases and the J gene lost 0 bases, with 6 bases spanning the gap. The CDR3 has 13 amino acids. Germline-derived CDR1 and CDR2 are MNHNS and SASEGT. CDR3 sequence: CASSESSGNTIYF. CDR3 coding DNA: TGTGCCAGCAGCGAGAGCTCTGGAAACACCATATATTTT.

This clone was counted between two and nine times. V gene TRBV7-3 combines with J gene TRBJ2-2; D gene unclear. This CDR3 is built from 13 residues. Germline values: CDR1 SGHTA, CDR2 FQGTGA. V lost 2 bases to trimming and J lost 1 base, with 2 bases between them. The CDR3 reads CASSLGNTGELFF. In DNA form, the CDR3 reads TGTGCCAGCAGCTTAGGGAACACCGGGGAGCTGTTTTTT.

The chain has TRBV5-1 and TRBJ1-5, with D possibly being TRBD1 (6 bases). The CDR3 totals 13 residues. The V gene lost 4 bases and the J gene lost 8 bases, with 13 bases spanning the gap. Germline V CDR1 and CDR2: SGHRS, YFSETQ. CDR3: CASSTTGREPQHF. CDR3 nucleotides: TGCGCCAGCAGCACCACAGGGAGGGAGCCCCAGCATTTT.

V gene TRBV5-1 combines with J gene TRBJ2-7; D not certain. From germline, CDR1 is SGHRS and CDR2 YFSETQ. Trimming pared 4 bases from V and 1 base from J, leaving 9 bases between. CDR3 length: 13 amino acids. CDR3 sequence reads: CASSPRPSYEQYF. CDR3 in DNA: TGCGCCAGCAGCCCCCGGCCTTCCTACGAGCAGTACTTC.

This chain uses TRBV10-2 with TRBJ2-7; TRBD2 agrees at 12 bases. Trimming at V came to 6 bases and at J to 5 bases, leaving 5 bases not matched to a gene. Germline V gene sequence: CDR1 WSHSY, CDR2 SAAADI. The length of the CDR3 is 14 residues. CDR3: CASRTSGSGNEQYF. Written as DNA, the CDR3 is TGCGCCAGCAGGACTAGCGGGAGTGGGAACGAGCAGTACTTC.

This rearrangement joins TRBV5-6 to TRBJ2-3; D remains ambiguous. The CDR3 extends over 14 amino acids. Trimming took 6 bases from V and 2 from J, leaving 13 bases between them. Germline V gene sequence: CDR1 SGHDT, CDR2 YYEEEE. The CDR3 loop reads CASTLVGDTDTQYF. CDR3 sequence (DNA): TGTGCCAGCACCCTGGTTGGAGACACAGATACGCAGTATTTT.

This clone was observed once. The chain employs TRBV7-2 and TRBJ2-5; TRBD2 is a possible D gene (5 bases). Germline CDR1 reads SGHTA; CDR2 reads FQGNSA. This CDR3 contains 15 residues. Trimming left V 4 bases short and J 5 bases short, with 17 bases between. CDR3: CASSWRRLEGETQYF. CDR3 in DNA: TGTGCCAGCAGCTGGCGGAGGTTAGAAGGGGAGACCCAGTACTTC.

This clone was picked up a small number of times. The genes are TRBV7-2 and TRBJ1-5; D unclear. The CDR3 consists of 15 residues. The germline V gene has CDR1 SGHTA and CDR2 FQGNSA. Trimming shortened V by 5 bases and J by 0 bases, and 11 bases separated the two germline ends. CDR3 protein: CASSAWVDSNQPQHF. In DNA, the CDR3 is TGTGCCAGCAGCGCCTGGGTTGATAGCAATCAGCCCCAGCATTTT.

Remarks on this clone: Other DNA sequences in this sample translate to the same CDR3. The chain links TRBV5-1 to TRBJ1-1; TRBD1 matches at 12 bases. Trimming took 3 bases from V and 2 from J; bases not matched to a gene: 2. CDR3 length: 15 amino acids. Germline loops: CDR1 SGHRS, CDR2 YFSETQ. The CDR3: CASSSGTGGNTEAFF. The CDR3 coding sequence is TGCGCCAGCAGCTCAGGGACAGGGGGCAACACTGAAGCTTTCTTT.

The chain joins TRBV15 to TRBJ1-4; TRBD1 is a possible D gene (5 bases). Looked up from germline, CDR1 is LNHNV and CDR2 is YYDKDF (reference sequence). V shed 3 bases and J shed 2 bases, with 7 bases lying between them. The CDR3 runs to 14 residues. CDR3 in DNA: TGTGCCACCAGCAGTTGGGACACTAATGAAAAACTGTTTTTT. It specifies CATSSWDTNEKLFF.

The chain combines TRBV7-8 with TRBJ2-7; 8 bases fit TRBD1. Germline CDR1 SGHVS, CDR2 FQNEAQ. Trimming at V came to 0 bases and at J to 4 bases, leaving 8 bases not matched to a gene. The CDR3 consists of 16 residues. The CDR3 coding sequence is TGTGCCAGCAGCTTAGCTGGACAGGGACCATCGTACGAGCAGTACTTC. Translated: CASSLAGQGPSYEQYF.

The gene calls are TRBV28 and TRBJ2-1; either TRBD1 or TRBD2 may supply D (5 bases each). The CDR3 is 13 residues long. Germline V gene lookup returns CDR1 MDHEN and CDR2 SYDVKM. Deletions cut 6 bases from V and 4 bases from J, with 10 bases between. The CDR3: CASRRDQYNEQFF. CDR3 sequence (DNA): TGTGCCAGCAGAAGGGACCAGTACAATGAGCAGTTCTTC. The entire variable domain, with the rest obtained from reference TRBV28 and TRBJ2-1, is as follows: DVKVTQSSRYLVKRTGEKVFLECVQDMDHENMFWYRQDPGLGLRLIYFSYDVKMKEKGDIPEGYSVSREKKERFSLILESASTNQTSMYLCASRRDQYNEQFFGPGTRLTVL.

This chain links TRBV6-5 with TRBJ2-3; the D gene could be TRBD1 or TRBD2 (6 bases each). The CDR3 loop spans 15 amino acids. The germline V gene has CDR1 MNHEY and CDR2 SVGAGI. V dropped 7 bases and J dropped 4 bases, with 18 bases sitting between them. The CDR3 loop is CASNSRDRRADTQYF. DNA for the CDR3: TGTGCCAGCAATAGCCGCGACAGGAGGGCAGATACGCAGTATTTT.

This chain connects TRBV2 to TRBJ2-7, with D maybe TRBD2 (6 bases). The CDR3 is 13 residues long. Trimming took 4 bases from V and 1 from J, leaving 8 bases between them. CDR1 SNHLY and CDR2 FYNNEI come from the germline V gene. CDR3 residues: CASSGSGSYEQYF. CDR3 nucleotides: TGTGCCAGCAGTGGAAGCGGGTCCTACGAGCAGTACTTC.

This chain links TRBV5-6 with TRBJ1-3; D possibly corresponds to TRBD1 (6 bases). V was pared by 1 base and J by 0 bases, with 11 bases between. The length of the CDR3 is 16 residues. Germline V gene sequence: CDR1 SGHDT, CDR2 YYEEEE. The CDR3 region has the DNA TGTGCCAGCAGCTTGTTCACAGGGAGCTCTGGAAACACCATATATTTT. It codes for CASSLFTGSSGNTIYF.

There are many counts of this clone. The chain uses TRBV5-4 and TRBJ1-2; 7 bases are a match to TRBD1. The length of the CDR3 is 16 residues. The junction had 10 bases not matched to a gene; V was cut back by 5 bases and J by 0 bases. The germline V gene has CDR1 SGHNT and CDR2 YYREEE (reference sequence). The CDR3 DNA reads TGTGCCAGCAGGCCTCGGGGGACAGTCTCTAACTATGGCTACACCTTC. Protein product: CASRPRGTVSNYGYTF.

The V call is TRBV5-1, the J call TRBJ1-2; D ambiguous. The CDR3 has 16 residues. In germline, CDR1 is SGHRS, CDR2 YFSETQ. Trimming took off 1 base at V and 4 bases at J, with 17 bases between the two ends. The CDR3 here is CASSLISGGILYGYTF. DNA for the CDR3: TGCGCCAGCAGCTTGATCTCCGGCGGGATTCTCTATGGCTACACCTTC. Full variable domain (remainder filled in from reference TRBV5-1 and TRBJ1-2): KAGVTQTPRYLIKTRGQQVTLSCSPISGHRSVSWYQQTPGQGLQFLFEYFSETQRNKGNFPGRFSGRQFSNSRSEMNVSTLELGDSALYLCASSLISGGILYGYTFGSGTRLTVV.

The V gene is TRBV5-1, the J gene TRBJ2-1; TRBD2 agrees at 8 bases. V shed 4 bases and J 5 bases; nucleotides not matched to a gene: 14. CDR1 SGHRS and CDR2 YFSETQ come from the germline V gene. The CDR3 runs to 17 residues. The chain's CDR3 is CASSPRAGASGNNEQFF. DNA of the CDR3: TGCGCCAGCAGCCCCCGAGCGGGGGCTAGCGGTAACAATGAGCAGTTCTTC.

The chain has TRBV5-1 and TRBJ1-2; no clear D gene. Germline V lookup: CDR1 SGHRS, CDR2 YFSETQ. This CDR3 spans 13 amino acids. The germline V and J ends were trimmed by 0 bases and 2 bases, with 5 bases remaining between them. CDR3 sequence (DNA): TGCGCCAGCAGCTTGGGCATCAACTATGGCTACACCTTC. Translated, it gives CASSLGINYGYTF.

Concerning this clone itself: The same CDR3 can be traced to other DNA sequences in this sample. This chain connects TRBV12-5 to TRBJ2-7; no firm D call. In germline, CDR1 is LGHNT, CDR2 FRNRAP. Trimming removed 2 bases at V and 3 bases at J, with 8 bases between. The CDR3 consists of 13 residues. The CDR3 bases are TGTGCTAGTGGTTTGCCCCCAGGCTACGAGCAGTACTTC. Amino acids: CASGLPPGYEQYF.

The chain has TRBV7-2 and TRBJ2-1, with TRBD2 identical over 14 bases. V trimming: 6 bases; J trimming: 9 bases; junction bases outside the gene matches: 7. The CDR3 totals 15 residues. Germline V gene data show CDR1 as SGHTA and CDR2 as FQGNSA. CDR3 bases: TGTGCCAGCAGTCCCGGACTAGCGGGAGGAAGTGAGCAGTTCTTC. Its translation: CASSPGLAGGSEQFF.

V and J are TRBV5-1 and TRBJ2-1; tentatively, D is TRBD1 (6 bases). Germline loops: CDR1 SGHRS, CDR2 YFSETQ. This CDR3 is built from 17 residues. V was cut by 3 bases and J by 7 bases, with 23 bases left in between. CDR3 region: CASSSFEGQLDRNEQFF. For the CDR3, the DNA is TGCGCCAGCAGCTCCTTTGAGGGACAACTAGATCGGAATGAGCAGTTCTTC.

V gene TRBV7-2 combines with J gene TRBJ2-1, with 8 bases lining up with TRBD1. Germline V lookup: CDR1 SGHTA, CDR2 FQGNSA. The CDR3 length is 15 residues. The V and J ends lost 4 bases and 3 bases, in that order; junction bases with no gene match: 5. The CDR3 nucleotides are TGTGCCAGCAGCTACTTCGACAGGGGCTACAATGAGCAGTTCTTC. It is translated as CASSYFDRGYNEQFF.

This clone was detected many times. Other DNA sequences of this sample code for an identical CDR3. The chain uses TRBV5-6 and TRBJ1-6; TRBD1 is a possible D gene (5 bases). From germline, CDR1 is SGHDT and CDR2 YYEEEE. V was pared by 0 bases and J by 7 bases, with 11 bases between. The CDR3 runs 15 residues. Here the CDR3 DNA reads TGTGCCAGCAGCTTGGGACAGCTAGCAAATTCACCCCTCCACTTT. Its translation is CASSLGQLANSPLHF.

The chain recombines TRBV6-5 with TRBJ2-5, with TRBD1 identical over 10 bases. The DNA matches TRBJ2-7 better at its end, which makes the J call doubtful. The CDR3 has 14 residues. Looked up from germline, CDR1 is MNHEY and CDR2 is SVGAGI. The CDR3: CASSRDRGLNEQYF. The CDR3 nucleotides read TGTGCCAGCAGTCGGGACAGGGGACTCAACGAGCAGTACTTC.

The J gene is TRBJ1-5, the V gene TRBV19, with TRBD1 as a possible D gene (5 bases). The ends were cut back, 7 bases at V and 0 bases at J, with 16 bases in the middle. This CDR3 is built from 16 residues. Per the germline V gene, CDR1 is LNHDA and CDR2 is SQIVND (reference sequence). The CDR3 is CASKGSEGSSNQPQHF. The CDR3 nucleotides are TGTGCCAGTAAGGGCAGTGAGGGGTCTAGCAATCAGCCCCAGCATTTT. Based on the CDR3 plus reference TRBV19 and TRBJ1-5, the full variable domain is DGGITQSPKYLFRKEGQNVTLSCEQNLNHDAMYWYRQDPGQGLRLIYYSQIVNDFQKGDIAEGYSVSREKKESFPLTVTSAQKNPTAFYLCASKGSEGSSNQPQHFGDGTRLSIL.

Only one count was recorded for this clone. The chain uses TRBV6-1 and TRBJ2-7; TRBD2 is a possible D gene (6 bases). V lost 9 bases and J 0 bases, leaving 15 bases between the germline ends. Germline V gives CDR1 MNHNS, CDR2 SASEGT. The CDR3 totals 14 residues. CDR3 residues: CASEGLLISYEQYF. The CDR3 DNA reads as TGTGCCAGTGAGGGACTCCTGATCTCCTACGAGCAGTACTTC.

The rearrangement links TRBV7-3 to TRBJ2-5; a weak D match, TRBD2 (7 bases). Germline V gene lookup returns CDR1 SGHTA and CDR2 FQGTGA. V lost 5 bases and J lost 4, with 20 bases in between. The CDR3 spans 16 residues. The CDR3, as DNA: TGTGCCAGCAGCCCCAGGGGCGGGGGAGTTGGAGAGACCCAGTACTTC. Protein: CASSPRGGGVGETQYF.